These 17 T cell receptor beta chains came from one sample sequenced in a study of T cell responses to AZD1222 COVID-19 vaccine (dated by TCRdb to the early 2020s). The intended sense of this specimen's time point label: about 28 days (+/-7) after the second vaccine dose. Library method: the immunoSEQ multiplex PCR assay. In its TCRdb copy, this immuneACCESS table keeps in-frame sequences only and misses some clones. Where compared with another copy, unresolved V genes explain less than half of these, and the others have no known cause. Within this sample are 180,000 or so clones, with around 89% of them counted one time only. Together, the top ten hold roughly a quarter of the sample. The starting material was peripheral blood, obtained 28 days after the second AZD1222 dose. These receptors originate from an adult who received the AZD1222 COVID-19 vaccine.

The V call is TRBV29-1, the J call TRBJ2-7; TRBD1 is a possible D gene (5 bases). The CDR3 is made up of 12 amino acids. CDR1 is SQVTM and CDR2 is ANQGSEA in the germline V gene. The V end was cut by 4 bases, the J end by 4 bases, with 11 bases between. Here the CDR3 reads CSVGQGRYEQYF. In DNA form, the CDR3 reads TGCAGCGTTGGTCAGGGTAGGTACGAGCAGTACTTC.

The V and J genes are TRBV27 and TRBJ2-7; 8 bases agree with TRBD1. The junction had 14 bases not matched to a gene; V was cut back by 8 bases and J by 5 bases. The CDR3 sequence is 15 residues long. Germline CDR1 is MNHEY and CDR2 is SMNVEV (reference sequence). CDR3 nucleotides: TGTGCCAGCGGCCCCTGGCGGACAGGGCCCCACGAGCAGTACTTC. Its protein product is CASGPWRTGPHEQYF.

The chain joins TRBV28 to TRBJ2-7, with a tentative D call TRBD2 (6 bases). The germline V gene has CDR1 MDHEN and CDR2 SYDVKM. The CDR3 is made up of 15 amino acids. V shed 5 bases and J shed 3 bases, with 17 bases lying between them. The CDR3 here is CASSTREESGYEQYF. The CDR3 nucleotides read TGTGCCAGCAGTACCAGGGAGGAATCGGGCTACGAGCAGTACTTC.

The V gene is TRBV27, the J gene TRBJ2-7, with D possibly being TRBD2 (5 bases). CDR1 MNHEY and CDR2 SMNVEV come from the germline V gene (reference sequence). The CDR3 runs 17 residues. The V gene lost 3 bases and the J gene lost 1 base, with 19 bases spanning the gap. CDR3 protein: CASSFTRGSGHSYEQYF. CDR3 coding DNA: TGTGCCAGCAGTTTCACCCGGGGTTCGGGTCATTCCTACGAGCAGTACTTC.

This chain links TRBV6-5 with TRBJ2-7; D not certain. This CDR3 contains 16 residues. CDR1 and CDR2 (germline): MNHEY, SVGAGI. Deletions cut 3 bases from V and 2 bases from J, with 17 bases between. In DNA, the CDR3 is TGTGCCAGCAGTTATTCTGTTGGACGGAGTACCTACGAGCAGTACTTC. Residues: CASSYSVGRSTYEQYF.

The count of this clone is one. The CDR3 is CASSPTGASYEQYF. CDR3 in DNA: TGTGCCAGCAGTCCGACGGGGGCCAGCTACGAGCAGTACTTC. V usage is TRBV6-5 and J usage is TRBJ2-7; D tentatively reads TRBD1 or TRBD2 (6 bases each). The CDR3 spans 14 residues. V shed 5 bases and J shed 3 bases, with 14 bases lying between them. Germline V gene lookup returns CDR1 MNHEY and CDR2 SVGAGI.

The CDR3 loop reads CASSQGGVPGELFF. DNA of the CDR3: TGCGCCAGCAGCCAAGGGGGGGTTCCCGGGGAGCTGTTTTTT. The chain employs TRBV4-3 and TRBJ2-2, with D tentatively TRBD2 (6 bases). Germline lookup yields CDR1 LGHNA and CDR2 YSLEER. This CDR3 region has 14 residues. V lost 1 base and J lost 6, with 9 bases in between.

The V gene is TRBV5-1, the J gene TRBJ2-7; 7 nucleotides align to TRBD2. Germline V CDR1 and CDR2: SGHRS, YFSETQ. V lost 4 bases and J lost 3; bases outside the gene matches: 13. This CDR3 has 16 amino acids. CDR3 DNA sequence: TGCGCCAGCAGCCCGGGGGGTGCGGGCGAATACTACGAGCAGTACTTC. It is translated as CASSPGGAGEYYEQYF. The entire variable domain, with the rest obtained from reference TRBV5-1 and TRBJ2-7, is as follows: KAGVTQTPRYLIKTRGQQVTLSCSPISGHRSVSWYQQTPGQGLQFLFEYFSETQRNKGNFPGRFSGRQFSNSRSEMNVSTLELGDSALYLCASSPGGAGEYYEQYFGPGTRLTVT.

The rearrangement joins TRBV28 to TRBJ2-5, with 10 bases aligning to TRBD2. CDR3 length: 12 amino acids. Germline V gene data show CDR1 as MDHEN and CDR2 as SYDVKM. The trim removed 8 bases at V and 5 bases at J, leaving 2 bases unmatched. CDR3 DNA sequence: TGTGCCAGCTCTAGCGGGAGTGAGACCCAGTACTTC. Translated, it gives CASSSGSETQYF.

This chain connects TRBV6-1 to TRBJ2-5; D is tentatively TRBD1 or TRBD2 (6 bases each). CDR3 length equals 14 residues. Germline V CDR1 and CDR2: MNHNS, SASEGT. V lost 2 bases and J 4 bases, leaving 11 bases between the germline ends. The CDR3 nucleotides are TGTGCCAGCAGTGAATTTGGGGGGCGAGAGACCCAGTACTTC. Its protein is CASSEFGGRETQYF.

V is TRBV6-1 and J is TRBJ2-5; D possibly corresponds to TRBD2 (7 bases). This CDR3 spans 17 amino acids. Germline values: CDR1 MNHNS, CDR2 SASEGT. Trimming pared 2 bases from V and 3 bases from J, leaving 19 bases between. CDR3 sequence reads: CASSEPKGGGRKETQYF. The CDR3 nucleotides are TGTGCCAGCAGTGAACCTAAGGGAGGGGGGCGAAAAGAGACCCAGTACTTC.

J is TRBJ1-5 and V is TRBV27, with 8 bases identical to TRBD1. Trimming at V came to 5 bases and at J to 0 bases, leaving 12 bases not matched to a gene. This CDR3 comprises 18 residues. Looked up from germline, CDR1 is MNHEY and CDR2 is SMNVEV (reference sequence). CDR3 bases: TGTGCCAGCAGTCCCTGGACAGGGAGGGGGTCTAGCAATCAGCCCCAGCATTTT. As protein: CASSPWTGRGSSNQPQHF.

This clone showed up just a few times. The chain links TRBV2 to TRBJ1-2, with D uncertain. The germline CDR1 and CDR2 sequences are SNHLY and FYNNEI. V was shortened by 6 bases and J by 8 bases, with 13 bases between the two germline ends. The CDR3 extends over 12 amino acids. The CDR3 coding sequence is TGTGCCAGCAGCCTTGACTACCACGGCTACACCTTC. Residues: CASSLDYHGYTF.

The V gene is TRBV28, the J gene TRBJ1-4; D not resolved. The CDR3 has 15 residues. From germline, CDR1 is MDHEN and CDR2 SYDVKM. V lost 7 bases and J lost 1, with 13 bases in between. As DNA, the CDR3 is TGTGCCAGCATTTATGCACCGAGAACTAATGAAAAACTGTTTTTT. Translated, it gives CASIYAPRTNEKLFF.

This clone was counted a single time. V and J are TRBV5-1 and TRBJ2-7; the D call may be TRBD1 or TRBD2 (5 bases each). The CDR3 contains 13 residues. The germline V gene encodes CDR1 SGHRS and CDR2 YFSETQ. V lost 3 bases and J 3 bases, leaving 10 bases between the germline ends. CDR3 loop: CASSSGRDYEQYF. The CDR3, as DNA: TGCGCCAGCAGCTCGGGACGGGACTACGAGCAGTACTTC. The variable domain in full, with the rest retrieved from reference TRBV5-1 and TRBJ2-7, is KAGVTQTPRYLIKTRGQQVTLSCSPISGHRSVSWYQQTPGQGLQFLFEYFSETQRNKGNFPGRFSGRQFSNSRSEMNVSTLELGDSALYLCASSSGRDYEQYFGPGTRLTVT.

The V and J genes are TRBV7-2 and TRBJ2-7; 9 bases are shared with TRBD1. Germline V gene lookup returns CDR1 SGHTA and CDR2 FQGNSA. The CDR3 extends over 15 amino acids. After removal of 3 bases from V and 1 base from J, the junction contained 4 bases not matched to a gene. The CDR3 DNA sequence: TGTGCCAGCAGCTTGGGACAGGGAGGGTCCTACGAGCAGTACTTC. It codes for CASSLGQGGSYEQYF.

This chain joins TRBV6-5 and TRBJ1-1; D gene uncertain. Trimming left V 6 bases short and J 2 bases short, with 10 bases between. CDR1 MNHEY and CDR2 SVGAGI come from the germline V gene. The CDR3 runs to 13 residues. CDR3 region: CASSSGRNTEAFF. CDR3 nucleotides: TGTGCCAGCAGCTCCGGCAGAAACACTGAAGCTTTCTTT.